Following are 21 T cell receptor beta chains from one sample sequenced in a study of Graves' ophthalmopathy and Graves' hyperthyroidism. RNA transcripts provided the template for amplifying TCR beta CDR3 regions. HTBI primers primed a first-round RT-PCR, and a second-round multiplex PCR followed. Using its own MiXCR run on the multiplex PCR reads, TCRdb lists one record per CDR3 protein. The sample includes under 200,000 distinct CDR3 sequences, roughly 37% seen only once; the top ten take around 5.8%. The specimen was peripheral blood. All receptors come from a woman in her thirties or forties with Graves' ophthalmopathy.

The J gene is TRBJ2-2, the V gene TRBV19, with 7 bases aligning to TRBD2. The junction had 8 bases not matched to a gene; V was cut back by 6 bases and J by 7 bases. Germline assignment: CDR1 LNHDA and CDR2 SQIVND (reference sequence). This CDR3 spans 14 amino acids. The CDR3 nucleotides are TGTGCCAGTAGGGACTACGGGGGGATCGGGGAGCTGTTTTTT. Amino acids: CASRDYGGIGELFF.

This clonotype occurred many times. This chain links TRBV9 with TRBJ2-5; D possibly uses TRBD1 or TRBD2 (5 bases each). The CDR3 contains 16 residues. V was trimmed by 3 bases and J by 5 bases, leaving 20 bases between them. Germline assignment: CDR1 SGDLS and CDR2 YYNGEE. CDR3 nucleotide sequence: TGTGCCAGCAGCGAAACCGGGACCCCGAACGGGGAGACCCAGTACTTC. This sequence encodes CASSETGTPNGETQYF.

This clonotype was seen at least ten times. The gene calls are TRBV10-3 and TRBJ1-5; 8 positions match TRBD1. The CDR3 is 15 residues long. V dropped 10 bases and J dropped 0; count of bases not matched to a gene: 8. Per germline, CDR1 ENHRY and CDR2 SYGVKD. The CDR3 DNA sequence: TGTGCCACCTGGACAGGGCCCAGTAGCAATCAGCCCCAGCATTTT. It is translated as CATWTGPSSNQPQHF.

The chain has TRBV6-1 and TRBJ1-3; D remains ambiguous. V lost 6 bases, J lost 0 bases, and 12 bases lay in between. The CDR3 totals 15 residues. Germline CDR1 is MNHNS and CDR2 is SASEGT. For the CDR3, the DNA is TGTGCCAGCAGCAGGACTCTCTTCTCTGGAAACACCATATATTTT. Translating gives CASSRTLFSGNTIYF.

The chain has TRBV7-2 and TRBJ1-5; D gene uncertain. In germline, CDR1 is SGHTA, CDR2 FQGNSA. The CDR3 length is 15 residues. V was cut by 0 bases and J by 0 bases, with 6 bases left in between. CDR3 bases: TGTGCCAGCAGCTTAGCAGGGTTTAGCAATCAGCCCCAGCATTTT. As protein: CASSLAGFSNQPQHF.

This clonotype was seen at least ten times. The genes are TRBV6-1 and TRBJ1-6; 9 bases are a match to TRBD1. V gave up 4 bases and J gave up 7 bases; unmatched junction bases: 5. Per the germline V gene, CDR1 is MNHNS and CDR2 is SASEGT. The CDR3 loop spans 15 amino acids. The CDR3: CASSAGTGPNSPLHF. The CDR3 region has the DNA TGTGCCAGCAGTGCCGGGACAGGGCCCAATTCACCCCTCCACTTT.

This clonotype came up a few times. The rearrangement joins TRBV7-2 to TRBJ1-6; a possible D gene is TRBD1 (5 bases). The ends were cut back, 6 bases at V and 7 bases at J, with 16 bases in the middle. Germline CDR1 SGHTA, CDR2 FQGNSA. The CDR3 spans 15 residues. The CDR3 spells CASSPSGVTNSPLHF. As DNA, the CDR3 is TGTGCCAGCAGTCCTTCGGGGGTTACGAATTCACCCCTCCACTTT. Based on the CDR3 plus reference TRBV7-2 and TRBJ1-6, the full variable domain is GAGVSQSPSNKVTEKGKDVELRCDPISGHTALYWYRQSLGQGLEFLIYFQGNSAPDKSGLPSDRFSAERTGGSVSTLTIQRTQQEDSAVYLCASSPSGVTNSPLHFGNGTRLTVT.

V gene TRBV18 combines with J gene TRBJ2-7; the D call may be TRBD1 or TRBD2 (5 bases each). The V end lost 4 bases, the J end lost 12 bases, and 16 bases lay between the germline ends. This CDR3 has 12 residues. CDR1 is KGHSH and CDR2 is LQKENI in the germline V gene. CDR3 nucleotide sequence: TGTGCCAGCTCACTGGACGGGGACGGAGGGTACTTC. Translating gives CASSLDGDGGYF.

This chain links TRBV28 with TRBJ2-7; D possibly corresponds to TRBD2 (7 bases). The germline gives CDR1 MDHEN, CDR2 SYDVKM. The CDR3 has 12 amino acids. V was pared by 3 bases and J by 6 bases, with 9 bases between. The chain's CDR3 is CASSFGGAEQYF. CDR3 DNA sequence: TGTGCCAGCAGTTTTGGGGGGGCCGAGCAGTACTTC.

This clonotype was detected ten times or more. The rearrangement joins TRBV2 to TRBJ1-1; 7 bases are a match to TRBD1. Germline V lookup: CDR1 SNHLY, CDR2 FYNNEI. V shed 7 bases and J 7 bases; nucleotides not matched to a gene: 9. The CDR3 loop spans 13 amino acids. Here the CDR3 reads CASKIQGLGEAFF. The CDR3 DNA reads TGTGCCAGCAAGATACAGGGGCTCGGTGAAGCTTTCTTT.

The chain links TRBV7-2 to TRBJ2-7; 9 positions match TRBD2. This CDR3 is 13 amino acids long. Trimming cost V 1 base and J 6 bases; bases outside gene matches: 1. Germline CDR1 and CDR2: SGHTA and FQGNSA. The CDR3 sequence: CASSLEAGGEQYF. The DNA of the CDR3 is TGTGCCAGCAGCTTAGAAGCGGGAGGCGAGCAGTACTTC.

Many counts were recorded for this clonotype. The CDR3 sequence: CASSFSSTLQVIPPLHF. The CDR3 DNA reads as TGTGCCAGCAGTTTCTCATCCACCCTACAGGTTATCCCACCCCTCCACTTT. The rearrangement links TRBV27 to TRBJ1-6; perhaps TRBD1 as D (5 bases). The CDR3 is made up of 17 amino acids. CDR1 MNHEY and CDR2 SMNVEV come from the germline V gene (reference sequence). With 3 bases removed from V and 11 bases from J, the gap between germline ends came to 23 bases.

This clonotype was counted a few times. The CDR3 reads CASSSDRGGNTIYF. The DNA for the CDR3 is TGTGCCAGCAGTTCGGACAGGGGTGGAAACACCATATATTTT. The chain has TRBV6-5 and TRBJ1-3, with TRBD1 matching over 9 bases. The length of the CDR3 is 14 residues. Germline trimming cut 4 bases from V and 3 bases from J; bases unmatched to any gene: 1. Germline CDR1 reads MNHEY; CDR2 reads SVGAGI.

Ten or more counts support this clonotype. Because the CDR3 is missing its conserved closing phenylalanine or tryptophan, this is likely a read error. V usage is TRBV12-5 and J usage is TRBJ2-7; TRBD1 aligns across 9 bases. Trimming removed 3 bases from V and 3 bases from J; junction bases left unmatched: 12. This CDR3 is 17 amino acids long. The V gene's germline CDR1 is LGHNT and CDR2 FRNRAP. This CDR3 is CASGFSLRDRALYEQYL. The CDR3, as DNA: TGTGCTAGTGGTTTTTCCCTCCGGGACAGGGCCCTCTACGAGCAGTACCTC.

The chain employs TRBV6-1 and TRBJ2-7, with TRBD1 matching 10 bases. This CDR3 is built from 14 residues. Germline-derived CDR1 and CDR2 are MNHNS and SASEGT. V shed 5 bases and J 7 bases; nucleotides not matched to a gene: 8. The CDR3 reads CASSPSRDRGEQYF. The CDR3 DNA reads as TGTGCCAGCAGTCCTAGTCGGGACAGGGGAGAGCAGTACTTC.

V gene TRBV6-1 combines with J gene TRBJ2-5; no reliable D call. Per germline, CDR1 MNHNS and CDR2 SASEGT. The CDR3 has 14 amino acids. V was shortened by 6 bases and J by 1 base, with 12 bases between the two germline ends. DNA of the CDR3: TGTGCCAGCAGCCAAAATGGGGTCCAAGAGACCCAGTACTTC. It encodes CASSQNGVQETQYF.

The V call is TRBV7-9, the J call TRBJ2-7; 7 bases map to TRBD2. V trimming: 11 bases; J trimming: 4 bases; junction bases outside the gene matches: 2. CDR3 length equals 10 residues. CDR1 SEHNR and CDR2 FQNEAQ come from the germline V gene (reference sequence). The CDR3, as DNA: TGTGCCGGGGGGGATTACGAGCAGTACTTC. It codes for CAGGDYEQYF.

This clonotype was detected ten times or more. The V call is TRBV4-1, the J call TRBJ2-5, with D hard to call. Germline CDR1 MGHRA, CDR2 YSYEKL. The CDR3 has 14 residues. V dropped 3 bases and J dropped 2 bases, with 10 bases sitting between them. The CDR3 here is CASSQPRAQETQYF. The CDR3 DNA is TGCGCCAGCAGCCAGCCACGTGCACAAGAGACCCAGTACTTC.

At least ten counts were recorded for this clonotype. V usage is TRBV30 and J usage is TRBJ1-5; the D gene is possibly TRBD1 (6 bases). Germline CDR1 and CDR2: GTSNPN and SVGIG (reference sequence). With 0 bases removed from V and 5 bases from J, the gap between germline ends came to 11 bases. The CDR3 consists of 14 residues. The CDR3 sequence: CAWSVGGKDQPQHF. CDR3 DNA: TGTGCCTGGAGTGTAGGGGGTAAGGATCAGCCCCAGCATTTT.

This clonotype has ten or more counts. This chain uses TRBV10-3 with TRBJ1-2, with D possibly TRBD1 on 5 matching bases. CDR1 ENHRY and CDR2 SYGVKD come from the germline V gene. Trimming took off 11 bases at V and 5 bases at J, with 12 bases between the two ends. The CDR3 contains 11 residues. The CDR3, as DNA: TGTGCCCTAGGGGACGGATATGGCTACACCTTC. This translates into CALGDGYGYTF.

Many counts were recorded for this clonotype. This chain joins TRBV6-5 and TRBJ2-7; tentative D call: TRBD2 (6 bases). This CDR3 contains 13 residues. Germline CDR1 and CDR2: MNHEY and SVGAGI. V lost 2 bases, J lost 5 bases, and 10 bases lay in between. CDR3 in amino acids: CASSYGGSHEQYF. The CDR3 DNA is TGTGCCAGCAGTTACGGGGGGTCGCACGAGCAGTACTTC.